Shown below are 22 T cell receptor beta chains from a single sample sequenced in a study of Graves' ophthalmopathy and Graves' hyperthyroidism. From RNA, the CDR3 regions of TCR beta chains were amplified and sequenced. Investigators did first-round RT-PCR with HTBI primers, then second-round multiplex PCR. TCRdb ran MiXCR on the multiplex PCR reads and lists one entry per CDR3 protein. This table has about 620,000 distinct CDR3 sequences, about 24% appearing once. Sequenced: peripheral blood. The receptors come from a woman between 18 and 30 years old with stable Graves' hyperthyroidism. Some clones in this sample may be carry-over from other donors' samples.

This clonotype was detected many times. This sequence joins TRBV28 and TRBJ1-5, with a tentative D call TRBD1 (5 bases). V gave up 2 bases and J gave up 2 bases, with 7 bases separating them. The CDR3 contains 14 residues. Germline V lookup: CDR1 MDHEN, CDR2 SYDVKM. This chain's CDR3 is CASSLVQGNQPQHF. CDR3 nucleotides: TGTGCCAGCAGTTTAGTACAGGGCAATCAGCCCCAGCATTTT.

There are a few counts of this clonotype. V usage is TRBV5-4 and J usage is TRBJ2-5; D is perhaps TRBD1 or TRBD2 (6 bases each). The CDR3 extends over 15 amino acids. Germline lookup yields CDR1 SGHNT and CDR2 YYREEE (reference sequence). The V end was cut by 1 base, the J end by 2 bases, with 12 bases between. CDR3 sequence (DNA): TGTGCCAGCAGCTTGTTCGGGGGCACTCAAGAGACCCAGTACTTC. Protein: CASSLFGGTQETQYF.

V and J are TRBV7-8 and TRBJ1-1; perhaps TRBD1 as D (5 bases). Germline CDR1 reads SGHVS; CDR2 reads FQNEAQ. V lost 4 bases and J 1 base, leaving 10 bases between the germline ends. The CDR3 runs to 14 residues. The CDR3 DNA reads TGTGCCAGCAGCTATCTCGACAGGAACACTGAAGCTTTCTTT. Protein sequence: CASSYLDRNTEAFF.

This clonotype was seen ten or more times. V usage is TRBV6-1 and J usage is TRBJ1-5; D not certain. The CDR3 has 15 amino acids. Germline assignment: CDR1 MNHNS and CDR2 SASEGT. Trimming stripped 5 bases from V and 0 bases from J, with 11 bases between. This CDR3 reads CASSPNYGSNQPQHF. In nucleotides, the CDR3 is TGTGCCAGCAGTCCCAACTACGGTAGCAATCAGCCCCAGCATTTT.

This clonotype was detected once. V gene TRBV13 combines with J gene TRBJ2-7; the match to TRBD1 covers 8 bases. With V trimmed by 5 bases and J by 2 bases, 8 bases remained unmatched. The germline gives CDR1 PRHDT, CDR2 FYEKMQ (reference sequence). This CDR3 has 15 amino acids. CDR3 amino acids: CASSQTGQATYEQYF. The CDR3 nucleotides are TGTGCCAGCAGCCAAACGGGACAGGCAACCTACGAGCAGTACTTC.

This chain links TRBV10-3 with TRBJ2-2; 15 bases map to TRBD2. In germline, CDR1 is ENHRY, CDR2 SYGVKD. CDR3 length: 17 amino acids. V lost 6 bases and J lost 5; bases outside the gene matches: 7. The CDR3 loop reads CAIRAGTSGGSTGELFF. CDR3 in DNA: TGTGCCATCAGAGCCGGGACTAGCGGGGGGTCGACCGGGGAGCTGTTTTTT.

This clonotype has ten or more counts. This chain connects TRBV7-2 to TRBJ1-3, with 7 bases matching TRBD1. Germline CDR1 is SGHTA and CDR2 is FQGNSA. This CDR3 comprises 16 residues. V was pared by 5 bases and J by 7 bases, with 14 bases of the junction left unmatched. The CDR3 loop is CASSRQGQGVGNTIYF. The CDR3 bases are TGTGCCAGCAGCCGACAGGGACAAGGGGTTGGGAACACCATATATTTT.

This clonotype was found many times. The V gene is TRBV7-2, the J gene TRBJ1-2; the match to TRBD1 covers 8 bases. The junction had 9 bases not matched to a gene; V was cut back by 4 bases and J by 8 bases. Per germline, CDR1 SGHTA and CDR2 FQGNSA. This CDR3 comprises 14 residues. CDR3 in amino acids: CASSSGQDNVGYTF. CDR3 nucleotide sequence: TGTGCCAGCAGCTCGGGACAGGACAACGTCGGCTACACCTTC.

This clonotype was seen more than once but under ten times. The CDR3 loop reads CASGTRGRPKAGETQYF. The CDR3 nucleotides are TGTGCCAGCGGTACCAGGGGGCGCCCCAAGGCCGGAGAGACCCAGTACTTC. The rearrangement joins TRBV6-1 to TRBJ2-5; TRBD1 aligns across 8 bases. V was pared by 8 bases and J by 4 bases, with 18 bases of the junction left unmatched. This CDR3 comprises 17 residues. Looked up from germline, CDR1 is MNHNS and CDR2 is SASEGT.

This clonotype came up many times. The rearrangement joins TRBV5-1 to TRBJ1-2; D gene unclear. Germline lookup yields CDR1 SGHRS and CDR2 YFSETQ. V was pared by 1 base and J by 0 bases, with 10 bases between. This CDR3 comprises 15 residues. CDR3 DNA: TGCGCCAGCAGCTTGACTTACCAGGCTAACTATGGCTACACCTTC. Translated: CASSLTYQANYGYTF.

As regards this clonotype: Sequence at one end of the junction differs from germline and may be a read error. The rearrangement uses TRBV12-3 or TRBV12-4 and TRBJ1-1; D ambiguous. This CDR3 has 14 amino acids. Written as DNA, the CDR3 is TGTGCCAGCAGGTTAGCCGGGTGGGGCACTGAAGCTTTCTTT. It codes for CASRLAGWGTEAFF.

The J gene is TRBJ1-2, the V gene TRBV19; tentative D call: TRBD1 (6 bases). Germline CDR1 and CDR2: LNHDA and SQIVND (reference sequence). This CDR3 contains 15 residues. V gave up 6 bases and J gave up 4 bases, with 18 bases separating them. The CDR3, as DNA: TGTGCCAGTAGGTCCGGAACAGGGAATGGCTATGGCTACACCTTC. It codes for CASRSGTGNGYGYTF.

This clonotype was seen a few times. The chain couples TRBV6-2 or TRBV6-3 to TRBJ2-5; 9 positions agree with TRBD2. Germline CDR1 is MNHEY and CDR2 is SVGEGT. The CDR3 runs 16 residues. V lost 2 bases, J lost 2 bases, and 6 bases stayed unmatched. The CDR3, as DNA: TGTGCCAGCAGTTACGGTGCGGGGGGGCTACAAGAGACCCAGTACTTC. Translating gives CASSYGAGGLQETQYF.

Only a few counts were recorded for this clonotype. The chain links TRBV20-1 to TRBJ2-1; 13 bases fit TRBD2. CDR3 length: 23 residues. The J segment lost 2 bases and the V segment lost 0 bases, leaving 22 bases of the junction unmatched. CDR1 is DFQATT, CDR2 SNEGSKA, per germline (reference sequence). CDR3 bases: TGCAGTGCTAGAGATCGGTTGGACAGGGGCACTAGCGGGAGGGCCGTTACCTACAATGAGCAGTTCTTC. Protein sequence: CSARDRLDRGTSGRAVTYNEQFF.

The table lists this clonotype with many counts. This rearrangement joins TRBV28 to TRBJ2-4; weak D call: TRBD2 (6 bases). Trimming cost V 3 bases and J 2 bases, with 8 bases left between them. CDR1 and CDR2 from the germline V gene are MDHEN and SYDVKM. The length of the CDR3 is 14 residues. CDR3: CASSLEGSKNIQYF. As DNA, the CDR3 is TGTGCCAGCAGTTTGGAGGGCTCCAAAAACATTCAGTACTTC.

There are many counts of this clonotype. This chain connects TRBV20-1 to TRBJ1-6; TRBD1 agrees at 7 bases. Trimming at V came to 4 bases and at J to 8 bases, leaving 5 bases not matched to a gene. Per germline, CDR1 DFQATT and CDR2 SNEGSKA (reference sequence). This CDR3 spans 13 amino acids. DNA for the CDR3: TGCAGTGCTAAACAGGGGTATGATTCACCCCTCCACTTT. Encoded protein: CSAKQGYDSPLHF.

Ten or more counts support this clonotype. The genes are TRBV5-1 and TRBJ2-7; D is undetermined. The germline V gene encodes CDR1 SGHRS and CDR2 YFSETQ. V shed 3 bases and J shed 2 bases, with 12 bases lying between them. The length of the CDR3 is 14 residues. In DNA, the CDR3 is TGCGCCAGCAGCTCCACGTACCTCGCCTACGAGCAGTACTTC. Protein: CASSSTYLAYEQYF.

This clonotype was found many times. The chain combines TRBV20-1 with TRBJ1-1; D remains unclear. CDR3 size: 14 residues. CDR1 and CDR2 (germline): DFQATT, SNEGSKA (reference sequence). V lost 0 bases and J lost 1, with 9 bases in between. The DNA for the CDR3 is TGCAGTGCTAGAGATCAGGAGACGAACACTGAAGCTTTCTTT. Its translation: CSARDQETNTEAFF.

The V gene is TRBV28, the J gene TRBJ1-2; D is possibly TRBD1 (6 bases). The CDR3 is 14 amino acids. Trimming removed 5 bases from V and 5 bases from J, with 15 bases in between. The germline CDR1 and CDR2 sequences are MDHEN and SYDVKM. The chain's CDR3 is CASSAHSQGYGYTF. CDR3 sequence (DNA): TGTGCCAGCAGTGCCCACTCTCAGGGGTATGGCTACACCTTC.

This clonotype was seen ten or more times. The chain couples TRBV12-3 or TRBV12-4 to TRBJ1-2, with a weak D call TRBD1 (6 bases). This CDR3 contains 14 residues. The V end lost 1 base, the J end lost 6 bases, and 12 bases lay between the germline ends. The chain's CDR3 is CASSLVGGLDGYTF. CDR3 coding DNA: TGTGCCAGCAGTTTAGTCGGGGGCTTGGATGGCTACACCTTC.

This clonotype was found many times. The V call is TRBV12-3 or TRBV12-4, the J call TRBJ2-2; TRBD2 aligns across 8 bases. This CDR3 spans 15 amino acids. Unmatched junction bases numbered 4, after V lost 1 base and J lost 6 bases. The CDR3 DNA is TGTGCCAGCAGTTTAGGCAGCGGGAGCTCCGGGGAGCTGTTTTTT. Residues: CASSLGSGSSGELFF.

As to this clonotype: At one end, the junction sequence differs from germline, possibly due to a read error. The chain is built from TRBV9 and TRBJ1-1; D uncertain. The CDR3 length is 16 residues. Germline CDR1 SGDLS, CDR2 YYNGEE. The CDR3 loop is CASSLSGGERNTETFF. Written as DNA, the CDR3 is TGTGCCAGCAGCCTTTCCGGTGGGGAGAGGAACACTGAAACTTTCTTT.